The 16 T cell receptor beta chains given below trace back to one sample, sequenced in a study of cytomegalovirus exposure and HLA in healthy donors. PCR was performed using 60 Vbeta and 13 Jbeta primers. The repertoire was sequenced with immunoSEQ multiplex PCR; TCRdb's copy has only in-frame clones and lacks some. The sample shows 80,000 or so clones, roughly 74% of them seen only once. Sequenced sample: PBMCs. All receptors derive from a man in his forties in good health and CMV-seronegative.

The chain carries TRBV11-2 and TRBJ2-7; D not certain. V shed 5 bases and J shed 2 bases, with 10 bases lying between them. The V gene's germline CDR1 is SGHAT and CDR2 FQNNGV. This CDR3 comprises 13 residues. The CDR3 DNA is TGTGCCAGCAGCCCTAGAGCCGCCTACGAGCAGTACTTC. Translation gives CASSPRAAYEQYF.

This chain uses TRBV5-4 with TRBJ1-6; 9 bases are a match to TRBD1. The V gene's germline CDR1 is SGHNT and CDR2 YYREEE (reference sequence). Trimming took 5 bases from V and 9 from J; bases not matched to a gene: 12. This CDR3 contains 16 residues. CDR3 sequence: CASSLGTGLSSSPLHF. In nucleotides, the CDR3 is TGTGCCAGCAGTTTAGGGACAGGGTTATCTAGTTCACCCCTCCACTTT.

The CDR3 bases are TGTGCCAGTTCGTTCCGGGAAGGGCAGCCCCAGCATTTT. As protein: CASSFREGQPQHF. V gene TRBV19 combines with J gene TRBJ1-5; D gene unclear. Germline V gene data show CDR1 as LNHDA and CDR2 as SQIVND (reference sequence). Trimming removed 8 bases from V and 7 bases from J, with 15 bases in between. The CDR3 length is 13 residues.

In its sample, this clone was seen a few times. The CDR3 is CASSSGTSGDTQYF. CDR3 DNA: TGCGCCAGCAGCTCCGGGACTAGCGGGGATACGCAGTATTTT. V usage is TRBV5-1 and J usage is TRBJ2-3; 12 nucleotides align to TRBD2. CDR3 length: 14 amino acids. Trimming took 3 bases from V and 6 from J; bases not matched to a gene: 2. Germline CDR1 SGHRS, CDR2 YFSETQ.

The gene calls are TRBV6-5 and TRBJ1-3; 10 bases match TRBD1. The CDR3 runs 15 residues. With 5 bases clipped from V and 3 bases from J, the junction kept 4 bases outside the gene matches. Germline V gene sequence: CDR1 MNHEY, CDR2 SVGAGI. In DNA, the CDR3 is TGTGCCAGCAGTCGACAGGGGGCGGTTGGAAACACCATATATTTT. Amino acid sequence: CASSRQGAVGNTIYF.

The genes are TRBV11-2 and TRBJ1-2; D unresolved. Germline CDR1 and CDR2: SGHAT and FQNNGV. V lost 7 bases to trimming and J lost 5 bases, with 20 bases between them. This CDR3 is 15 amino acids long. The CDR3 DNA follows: TGTGCCAGCACCCCCCGCGTGGGAACTAGTTATGGCTACACCTTC. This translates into CASTPRVGTSYGYTF. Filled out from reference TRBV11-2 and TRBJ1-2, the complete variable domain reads EAGVAQSPRYKIIEKRQSVAFWCNPISGHATLYWYQQILGQGPKLLIQFQNNGVVDDSQLPKDRFSAERLKGVDSTLKIQPAKLEDSAVYLCASTPRVGTSYGYTFGSGTRLTVV.

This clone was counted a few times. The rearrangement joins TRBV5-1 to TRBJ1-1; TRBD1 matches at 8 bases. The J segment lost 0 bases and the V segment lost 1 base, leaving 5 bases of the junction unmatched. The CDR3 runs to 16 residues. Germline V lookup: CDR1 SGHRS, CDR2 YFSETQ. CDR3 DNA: TGCGCCAGCAGCTTGTCGACGGGACAGGTGAACACTGAAGCTTTCTTT. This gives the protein CASSLSTGQVNTEAFF.

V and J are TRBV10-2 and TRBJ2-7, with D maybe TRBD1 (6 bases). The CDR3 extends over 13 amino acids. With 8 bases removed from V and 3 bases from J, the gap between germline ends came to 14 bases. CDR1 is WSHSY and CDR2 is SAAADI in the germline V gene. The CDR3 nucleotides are TGCGCCAGCTGGTCGGACAGTTACTACGAGCAGTACTTC. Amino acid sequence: CASWSDSYYEQYF.

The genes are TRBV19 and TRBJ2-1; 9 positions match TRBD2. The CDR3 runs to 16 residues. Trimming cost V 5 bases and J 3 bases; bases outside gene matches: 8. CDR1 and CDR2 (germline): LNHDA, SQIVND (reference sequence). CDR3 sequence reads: CASSLLAGGRYNEQFF. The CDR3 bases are TGTGCCAGTAGTCTCCTGGCGGGGGGGCGCTACAATGAGCAGTTCTTC.

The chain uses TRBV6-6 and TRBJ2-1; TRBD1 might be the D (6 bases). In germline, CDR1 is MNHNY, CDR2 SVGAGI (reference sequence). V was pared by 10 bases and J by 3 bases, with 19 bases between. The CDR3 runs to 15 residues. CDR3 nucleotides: TGTGCCACTCAGGGGACCATCAGCTTCTACAATGAGCAGTTCTTC. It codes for CATQGTISFYNEQFF.

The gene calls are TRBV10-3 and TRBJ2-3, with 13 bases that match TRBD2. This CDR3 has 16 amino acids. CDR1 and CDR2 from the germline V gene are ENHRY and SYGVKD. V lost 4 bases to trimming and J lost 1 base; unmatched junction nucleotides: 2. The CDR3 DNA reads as TGTGCCATCAGTGCAACTAGCGGGGGGGGCACAGATACGCAGTATTTT. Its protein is CAISATSGGGTDTQYF.

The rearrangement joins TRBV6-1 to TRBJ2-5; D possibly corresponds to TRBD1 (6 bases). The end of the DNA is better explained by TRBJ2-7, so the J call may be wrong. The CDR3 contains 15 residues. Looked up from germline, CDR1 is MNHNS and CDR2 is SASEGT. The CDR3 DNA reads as TGTGCCAGCAGTGCCGGGACACATTCTTCCTACGAGCAGTACTTC. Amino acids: CASSAGTHSSYEQYF.

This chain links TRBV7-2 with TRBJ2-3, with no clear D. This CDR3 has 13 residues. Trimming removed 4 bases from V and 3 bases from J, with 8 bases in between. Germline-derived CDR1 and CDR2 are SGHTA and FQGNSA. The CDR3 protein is CASSYLLTDTQYF. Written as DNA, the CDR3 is TGTGCCAGCAGCTACCTACTTACAGATACGCAGTATTTT. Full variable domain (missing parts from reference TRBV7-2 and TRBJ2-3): GAGVSQSPSNKVTEKGKDVELRCDPISGHTALYWYRQSLGQGLEFLIYFQGNSAPDKSGLPSDRFSAERTGGSVSTLTIQRTQQEDSAVYLCASSYLLTDTQYFGPGTRLTVL.

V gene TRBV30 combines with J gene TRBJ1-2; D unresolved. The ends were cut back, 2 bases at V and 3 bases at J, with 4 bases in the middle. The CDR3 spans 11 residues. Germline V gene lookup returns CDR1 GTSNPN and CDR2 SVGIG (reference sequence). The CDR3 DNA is TGTGCCTGGAGTTCCTACTATGGCTACACCTTC. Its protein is CAWSSYYGYTF.

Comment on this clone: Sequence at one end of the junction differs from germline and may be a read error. CDR3 nucleotides: TGTGCCAGCAGCTTTGGTATTGACACGGGGGAGCTGTTTTTT. As protein: CASSFGIDTGELFF. The chain joins TRBV7-2 to TRBJ2-2; no clear D. The CDR3 has 14 amino acids. Germline V gene sequence: CDR1 SGHTA, CDR2 FQGNSA.

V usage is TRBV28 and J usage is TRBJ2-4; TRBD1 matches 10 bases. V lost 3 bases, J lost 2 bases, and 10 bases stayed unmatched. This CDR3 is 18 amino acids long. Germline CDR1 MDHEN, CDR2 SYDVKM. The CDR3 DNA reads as TGTGCCAGCAGTTTTAGACAGGGGGCGCTTTGGCCCAAAAACATTCAGTACTTC. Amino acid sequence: CASSFRQGALWPKNIQYF.